This passage covers 14 T cell receptor beta chains from one sample sequenced in a study of blood T cell repertoires in COVID-19. The protocol was immunoSEQ multiplex PCR, while the TCRdb copy is restricted to in-frame clones and leaves out a portion. This table has 200,000 or so clones, roughly 85% appearing once. Sequencing used peripheral blood. These receptor sequences come from a woman in her twenties or thirties with acute or convalescent COVID-19.

The chain combines TRBV27 with TRBJ2-2; D gene uncertain. Germline V gives CDR1 MNHEY, CDR2 SMNVEV (reference sequence). V dropped 3 bases and J dropped 5 bases, with 13 bases sitting between them. This CDR3 is built from 15 residues. For the CDR3, the DNA is TGTGCCAGCAGTTTTGTTGAGACATCTACCGGGGAGCTGTTTTTT. As protein: CASSFVETSTGELFF.

This clone came up a few times. The chain employs TRBV6-5 and TRBJ1-4; 7 positions agree with TRBD1. V trimming: 6 bases; J trimming: 5 bases; junction bases outside the gene matches: 6. There are 14 residues in the CDR3. CDR1 and CDR2 from the germline V gene are MNHEY and SVGAGI. CDR3 sequence reads: CASSELGGNEKLFF. CDR3 in DNA: TGTGCCAGCAGCGAGCTAGGGGGCAATGAAAAACTGTTTTTT.

The genes are TRBV30 and TRBJ2-1; 8 bases match TRBD2. CDR3 length: 15 residues. Germline assignment: CDR1 GTSNPN and CDR2 SVGIG (reference sequence). V was pared by 3 bases and J by 1 base, with 5 bases of the junction left unmatched. CDR3 bases: TGTGCCTGGAGGAACCGGGGGGGTTCCTACAATGAGCAGTTCTTC. Translating gives CAWRNRGGSYNEQFF.

The chain couples TRBV6-1 to TRBJ1-2; weak D call: TRBD1 (6 bases). The CDR3 runs to 12 residues. Trimming cost V 2 bases and J 11 bases, with 12 bases left between them. CDR1 is MNHNS, CDR2 SASEGT, per germline. In nucleotides, the CDR3 is TGTGCCAGCAGTGAACTTGGACAGAGATACACCTTC. Protein: CASSELGQRYTF.

A few counts support this clone. The V gene is TRBV5-1, the J gene TRBJ1-2, with 7 bases aligning to TRBD1. The germline V gene encodes CDR1 SGHRS and CDR2 YFSETQ. This CDR3 comprises 14 residues. The V segment lost 3 bases and the J segment 4 bases; nucleotides outside the gene matches: 6. In nucleotides, the CDR3 is TGCGCCAGCAGCTCGACAGGGTACGGCTATGGCTACACCTTC. This encodes CASSSTGYGYGYTF.

The V and J genes are TRBV6-5 and TRBJ1-1, with D possibly being TRBD1 (6 bases). The length of the CDR3 is 13 residues. Germline CDR1 reads MNHEY; CDR2 reads SVGAGI. V dropped 5 bases and J dropped 3 bases, with 10 bases sitting between them. CDR3 residues: CASSPTGYTEAFF. CDR3 nucleotides: TGTGCCAGCAGTCCTACAGGGTACACTGAAGCTTTCTTT.

The chain links TRBV29-1 to TRBJ1-1; D may be TRBD1 (6 bases). The germline V gene has CDR1 SQVTM and CDR2 ANQGSEA. V lost 6 bases and J 8 bases, leaving 16 bases between the germline ends. The CDR3 has 12 amino acids. The CDR3 spells CSVGGGLLEAFF. The DNA of the CDR3 is TGCAGCGTAGGAGGGGGACTATTAGAAGCTTTCTTT.

The rearrangement joins TRBV13 to TRBJ2-5, with 7 bases lining up with TRBD2. V trimming: 4 bases; J trimming: 9 bases; junction bases outside the gene matches: 17. CDR1 is PRHDT and CDR2 is FYEKMQ in the germline V gene (reference sequence). The CDR3 loop spans 16 amino acids. The CDR3 reads CASSSGAGGGWTAQYF. The CDR3 DNA is TGTGCCAGCAGCTCCGGCGCTGGGGGAGGGTGGACGGCCCAGTACTTC.

The rearrangement uses TRBV6-1 and TRBJ1-5; D possibly corresponds to TRBD1 (5 bases). V lost 0 bases and J 6 bases, leaving 12 bases between the germline ends. Germline lookup yields CDR1 MNHNS and CDR2 SASEGT. This CDR3 is 15 amino acids long. The DNA of the CDR3 is TGTGCCAGCAGTGAAGCGCAGGGAGGTAGTCAGCCCCAGCATTTT. This codes for CASSEAQGGSQPQHF.

This sequence joins TRBV9 and TRBJ1-1; D may be TRBD1 (5 bases). The CDR3 is 16 amino acids. V shed 3 bases and J shed 3 bases, with 18 bases lying between them. Germline V gives CDR1 SGDLS, CDR2 YYNGEE. Written as DNA, the CDR3 is TGTGCCAGCAGCGCGGAAGGGGCCGGGAGGGACACTGAAGCTTTCTTT. It yields the protein CASSAEGAGRDTEAFF.

The chain combines TRBV7-9 with TRBJ2-2; D is uncertain. This CDR3 has 12 amino acids. The V end was cut by 4 bases, the J end by 10 bases, with 10 bases between. Germline CDR1 is SEHNR and CDR2 is FQNEAQ (reference sequence). For the CDR3, the DNA is TGTGCCAGCAGCTCCACCCTATTGGAGCTGTTTTTT. Its translation is CASSSTLLELFF.

V gene TRBV7-8 combines with J gene TRBJ2-7; 8 bases align to TRBD1. CDR1 and CDR2 from the germline V gene are SGHVS and FQNEAQ. The J segment lost 6 bases and the V segment lost 5 bases, leaving 6 bases of the junction unmatched. CDR3 length equals 13 residues. CDR3 coding DNA: TGTGCCAGCAGCCTTCGGACAGGGCGCGAGCAGTACTTC. Encoded protein: CASSLRTGREQYF. Drawing the rest from reference TRBV7-8 and TRBJ2-7, the complete variable domain is GAGVSQSPRYKVAKRGQDVALRCDPISGHVSLFWYQQALGQGPEFLTYFQNEAQLDKSGLPSDRFFAERPEGSVSTLKIQRTQQEDSAVYLCASSLRTGREQYFGPGTRLTVT.

The chain links TRBV5-4 to TRBJ1-2, with TRBD1 as a possible D gene (6 bases). The CDR3 has 13 residues. Per germline, CDR1 SGHNT and CDR2 YYREEE (reference sequence). Trimming pared 0 bases from V and 8 bases from J, leaving 11 bases between. DNA for the CDR3: TGTGCCAGCAGCTTGGTACAGGGAGTCGGCTACACCTTC. It yields the protein CASSLVQGVGYTF.

V gene TRBV28 combines with J gene TRBJ2-1, with TRBD2 matching 13 bases. The CDR3 is 17 amino acids. The junction had 9 bases not matched to a gene; V was cut back by 6 bases and J by 4 bases. The germline gives CDR1 MDHEN, CDR2 SYDVKM. CDR3 sequence (DNA): TGTGCCAGCAGCGGGACTAGCGGGAATCGGGCTTACAATGAGCAGTTCTTC. Amino acid sequence: CASSGTSGNRAYNEQFF.